A single sample gave rise to the 22 T cell receptor beta chains below, sequenced in a study of T cell clonotyping in hematopoietic cell transplantation. Only in-frame clones appear in the TCRdb table, and some are missing; sequencing was by immunoSEQ multiplex PCR. This table holds about 5,900 clones, approximately 90% found once. The specimen comprised peripheral blood mononuclear cells, sampled 100 days after allogeneic stem cell transplant. These receptors were collected from a female patient between 50 and 59 years old who had an allogeneic stem cell transplant from a related donor, so the T cells may come from the graft donor. Some clones in this sample may be carry-over from other donors' samples.

The chain has TRBV5-6 and TRBJ1-6; TRBD1 matches at 8 bases. The germline CDR1 and CDR2 sequences are SGHDT and YYEEEE. There are 15 residues in the CDR3. The V and J ends lost 4 bases and 7 bases, in that order; junction bases with no gene match: 7. The CDR3 DNA is TGTGCCAGCAGCAACCGGGACAGGTGGAATTCACCCCTCCACTTT. It specifies CASSNRDRWNSPLHF. Using reference TRBV5-6 and TRBJ1-6 for the parts outside the CDR3, the full variable domain is DAGVTQSPTHLIKTRGQQVTLRCSPKSGHDTVSWYQQALGQGPQFIFQYYEEEERQRGNFPDRFSGHQFPNYSSELNVNALLLGDSALYLCASSNRDRWNSPLHFGNGTRLTVT.

This sequence joins TRBV19 and TRBJ2-7; 7 bases map to TRBD1. V shed 3 bases and J 2 bases; nucleotides not matched to a gene: 4. There are 14 residues in the CDR3. Germline CDR1 and CDR2: LNHDA and SQIVND (reference sequence). CDR3 sequence (DNA): TGTGCCAGTAGTATCGGGGACAGCACCTACGAGCAGTACTTC. Its protein is CASSIGDSTYEQYF.

The chain recombines TRBV9 with TRBJ1-6; possibly TRBD1 for D (6 bases). Trimming removed 4 bases from V and 5 bases from J, with 10 bases in between. Germline V CDR1 and CDR2: SGDLS, YYNGEE. The CDR3 contains 14 residues. The CDR3 DNA sequence: TGTGCCAGCAGCCCTCGGGACAATAATTCACCCCTCCACTTT. This translates into CASSPRDNNSPLHF.

This clone was seen just once. This rearrangement joins TRBV19 to TRBJ1-1; tentative D call: TRBD1 (5 bases). The V end was cut by 6 bases, the J end by 4 bases, with 18 bases between. Germline CDR1 is LNHDA and CDR2 is SQIVND (reference sequence). This CDR3 has 15 amino acids. The CDR3 region has the DNA TGTGCCAGTAGGATAATGGGCCAGGGAGGCACTGAAGCTTTCTTT. Amino acids: CASRIMGQGGTEAFF.

The CDR3 reads CASSYGQGNEKLFF. The CDR3 region has the DNA TGTGCCAGCAGTTACGGACAGGGTAATGAAAAACTGTTTTTT. The genes are TRBV27 and TRBJ1-4, with 8 nucleotides matching TRBD1. Germline loops: CDR1 MNHEY, CDR2 SMNVEV (reference sequence). V lost 4 bases to trimming and J lost 4 bases; unmatched junction nucleotides: 2. The CDR3 totals 14 residues. Drawing the rest from reference TRBV27 and TRBJ1-4, the complete variable domain is EAQVTQNPRYLITVTGKKLTVTCSQNMNHEYMSWYRQDPGLGLRQIYYSMNVEVTDKGDVPEGYKVSRKEKRNFPLILESPSPNQTSLYFCASSYGQGNEKLFFGSGTQLSVL.

The V call is TRBV18, the J call TRBJ1-5, with TRBD1 as a possible D gene (5 bases). This CDR3 has 15 amino acids. Trimming left V 3 bases short and J 5 bases short, with 14 bases between. Germline V gene sequence: CDR1 KGHSH, CDR2 LQKENI. CDR3 sequence reads: CASSPGGGRDQPQHF. The CDR3 DNA follows: TGTGCCAGCTCACCCGGGGGGGGTCGCGATCAGCCCCAGCATTTT. The complete variable domain, with remaining parts taken from reference TRBV18 and TRBJ1-5, reads NAGVMQNPRHLVRRRGQEARLRCSPMKGHSHVYWYRQLPEEGLKFMVYLQKENIIDESGMPKERFSAEFPKEGPSILRIQQVVRGDSAAYFCASSPGGGRDQPQHFGDGTRLSIL.

The V and J genes are TRBV19 and TRBJ2-6; D is possibly TRBD2 (7 bases). The CDR3 runs to 17 residues. Trimming took off 6 bases at V and 4 bases at J, with 19 bases between the two ends. In germline, CDR1 is LNHDA, CDR2 SQIVND (reference sequence). CDR3 sequence: CASSRRGGAFGANVLTF. In nucleotides, the CDR3 is TGTGCCAGTAGCCGCAGGGGAGGGGCCTTCGGGGCCAACGTCCTGACTTTC.

This clone showed up just once. J is TRBJ1-1 and V is TRBV29-1; no clear D. The CDR3 length is 12 residues. V lost 4 bases and J lost 0, with 6 bases in between. Germline V gene data show CDR1 as SQVTM and CDR2 as ANQGSEA. The CDR3 reads CSVGHLNTEAFF. The CDR3 DNA is TGCAGCGTTGGACACTTGAACACTGAAGCTTTCTTT.

This chain connects TRBV10-3 to TRBJ1-2; no reliable D call. Trimming took off 3 bases at V and 8 bases at J, with 10 bases between the two ends. Per the germline V gene, CDR1 is ENHRY and CDR2 is SYGVKD. The CDR3 has 12 amino acids. The CDR3 DNA reads TGTGCCATCAGTGAAGGGAAGGTGGGCTACACCTTC. Protein product: CAISEGKVGYTF.

The chain couples TRBV28 to TRBJ2-1; D might be TRBD2 (6 bases). CDR3 length equals 16 residues. The germline V and J ends were trimmed by 7 bases and 5 bases, with 21 bases remaining between them. Germline V CDR1 and CDR2: MDHEN, SYDVKM. CDR3 protein: CASTTGRKGRDNEQFF. CDR3 DNA: TGTGCCAGCACTACTGGGAGGAAGGGTCGGGACAATGAGCAGTTCTTC.

The rearrangement joins TRBV7-9 to TRBJ2-1; D is perhaps TRBD1 or TRBD2 (5 bases each). CDR1 is SEHNR, CDR2 FQNEAQ, per germline (reference sequence). This CDR3 comprises 17 residues. V was trimmed by 5 bases and J by 2 bases, leaving 19 bases between them. In DNA form, the CDR3 reads TGTGCCAGCAGCCCCCCGCCGGGGCACCTCCCCTACAATGAGCAGTTCTTC. The encoded protein is CASSPPPGHLPYNEQFF.

This chain connects TRBV9 to TRBJ1-2; D perhaps matches TRBD1 (5 bases). CDR1 and CDR2 (germline): SGDLS, YYNGEE. The CDR3 spans 19 residues. V lost 1 base and J lost 4, with 26 bases in between. CDR3 coding DNA: TGTGCCAGCAGCGTATCGCCAATCGGGGACCCCGGTTTAGGCTATGGCTACACCTTC. This encodes CASSVSPIGDPGLGYGYTF.

CDR3 amino acids: CASSQFFAVYEQYF. CDR3 nucleotide sequence: TGTGCCAGCAGCCAATTTTTCGCGGTCTACGAGCAGTACTTC. J is TRBJ2-7 and V is TRBV14; D gene ambiguous. The V end was cut by 2 bases, the J end by 3 bases, with 11 bases between. The germline gives CDR1 SGHDN, CDR2 FVKESK. This CDR3 is built from 14 residues.

V usage is TRBV25-1 and J usage is TRBJ1-5; D possibly corresponds to TRBD1 (5 bases). In germline, CDR1 is MGHDK, CDR2 SYGVNS. This CDR3 has 15 amino acids. Trimming cost V 4 bases and J 9 bases, with 19 bases left between them. The CDR3 DNA follows: TGTGCCAGCAGTGCCCTGGGAAGGGGCAGTGGGCCCCAGCATTTT. Amino acid sequence: CASSALGRGSGPQHF.

CDR3 amino acids: CASRPFLAGGTDTQYF. CDR3 DNA sequence: TGTGCCAGTAGACCGTTCCTAGCGGGGGGAACAGATACGCAGTATTTT. The chain couples TRBV19 to TRBJ2-3, with 11 bases that match TRBD2. The CDR3 sequence is 16 residues long. Germline V CDR1 and CDR2: LNHDA, SQIVND (reference sequence). J gave up 3 bases and V 6 bases, and 8 bases lay outside the gene matches.

This clone showed up just a few times. V gene TRBV9 combines with J gene TRBJ2-1; tentative D call: TRBD2 (5 bases). Trimming cost V 4 bases and J 8 bases, with 13 bases left between them. Looked up from germline, CDR1 is SGDLS and CDR2 is YYNGEE. The CDR3 totals 13 residues. As DNA, the CDR3 is TGTGCCAGCAGCCAAACCCCGGGGTATGAGCAGTTCTTC. This gives the protein CASSQTPGYEQFF.

The chain recombines TRBV11-2 with TRBJ2-7, with TRBD1 matching 9 bases. Germline V gene data show CDR1 as SGHAT and CDR2 as FQNNGV. There are 14 residues in the CDR3. The J segment lost 5 bases and the V segment lost 2 bases, leaving 4 bases of the junction unmatched. The CDR3 is CASSLTGGVNEQYF. The CDR3 DNA follows: TGTGCCAGCAGCTTAACAGGGGGCGTCAACGAGCAGTACTTC.

This rearrangement joins TRBV10-2 to TRBJ1-5, with D possibly matching TRBD1 (6 bases). There are 17 residues in the CDR3. V lost 6 bases and J lost 2, with 20 bases in between. CDR1 WSHSY and CDR2 SAAADI come from the germline V gene. The CDR3: CASSEHRVEDGNQPQHF. As DNA, the CDR3 is TGCGCCAGCAGCGAGCACAGGGTGGAGGACGGCAATCAGCCCCAGCATTTT.

The rearrangement links TRBV28 to TRBJ2-7; weak D call: TRBD1 (6 bases). V was pared by 3 bases and J by 6 bases, with 21 bases between. The CDR3 has 16 residues. CDR1 is MDHEN, CDR2 SYDVKM, per germline. This chain's CDR3 is CASSFVRVAGVSEQYF. CDR3 coding DNA: TGTGCCAGCAGTTTCGTTCGGGTGGCAGGGGTTTCCGAGCAGTACTTC. The complete variable domain, with remaining parts taken from reference TRBV28 and TRBJ2-7, reads DVKVTQSSRYLVKRTGEKVFLECVQDMDHENMFWYRQDPGLGLRLIYFSYDVKMKEKGDIPEGYSVSREKKERFSLILESASTNQTSMYLCASSFVRVAGVSEQYFGPGTRLTVT.

This chain connects TRBV27 to TRBJ2-5, with TRBD1 matching over 8 bases. The CDR3 has 12 amino acids. The ends lost 2 bases at V and 9 bases at J; junction bases unmatched: 2. The V gene's germline CDR1 is MNHEY and CDR2 SMNVEV (reference sequence). The CDR3 bases are TGTGCCAGCAGTTTACAGGGACAGGCCCAGTACTTC. Translating it yields CASSLQGQAQYF.

The chain is built from TRBV6-1 and TRBJ1-2, with 7 bases lining up with TRBD1. This CDR3 comprises 14 residues. Germline lookup yields CDR1 MNHNS and CDR2 SASEGT. J gave up 4 bases and V 7 bases, and 9 bases lay outside the gene matches. The CDR3 DNA reads TGTGCCAGCATCCCGGACAGGACTGTCTATGGCTACACCTTC. This codes for CASIPDRTVYGYTF.

The CDR3 bases are TGTGCCAGCGGCCGGGAGGGAAATCAGCCCCAGCATTTT. Translation: CASGREGNQPQHF. The chain carries TRBV28 and TRBJ1-5; D not resolved. CDR1 and CDR2 from the germline V gene are MDHEN and SYDVKM. The CDR3 has 13 residues. Trimming took off 8 bases at V and 4 bases at J, with 12 bases between the two ends.